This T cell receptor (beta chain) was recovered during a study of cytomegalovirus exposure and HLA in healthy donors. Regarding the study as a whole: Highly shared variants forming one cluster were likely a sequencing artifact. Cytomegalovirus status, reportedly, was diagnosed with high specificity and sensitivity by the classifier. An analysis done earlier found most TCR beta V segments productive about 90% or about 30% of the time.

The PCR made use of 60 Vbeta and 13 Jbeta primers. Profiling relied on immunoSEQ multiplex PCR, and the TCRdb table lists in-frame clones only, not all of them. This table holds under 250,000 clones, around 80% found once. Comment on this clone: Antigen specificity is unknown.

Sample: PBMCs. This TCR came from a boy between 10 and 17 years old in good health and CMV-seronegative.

The CDR3 is CASRVDRVGNTIYF. The CDR3, as DNA: TGCGCCAGCAGAGTCGACAGGGTCGGAAACACCATATATTTT. The chain links TRBV5-1 to TRBJ1-3, with TRBD1 matching over 7 bases. J was trimmed by 4 bases and V by 5 bases; bases with no gene match: 6. Looked up from germline, CDR1 is SGHRS and CDR2 is YFSETQ. This CDR3 has 14 residues. The whole variable domain, remainder taken from reference TRBV5-1 and TRBJ1-3, is KAGVTQTPRYLIKTRGQQVTLSCSPISGHRSVSWYQQTPGQGLQFLFEYFSETQRNKGNFPGRFSGRQFSNSRSEMNVSTLELGDSALYLCASRVDRVGNTIYFGEGSWLTVV.